The subject of this entry is one T cell receptor (beta chain). Judged by its sample share, this clonotype qualifies as medium-sized (0.01 to 0.1%). Its antigen remains unidentified. Base-call qualities are not available, and no considerably larger clone is one nucleotide away. The TCR template was genomic DNA extracted from bulk tumor tissue, and around 540 ng of gDNA was amplified for each sample. During surgery, multiple biopsies were taken from each primary tumor, with sampling sites spaced as far apart as possible within the tumor mass. The study cohort was described as untreated, and patients were newly diagnosed NSCLC cases undergoing curative surgery. Donors were fewer than 18 newly diagnosed non-small cell lung cancer patients undergoing surgery with curative intent. Resected tumor masses were reviewed by two independent pathologists. Only high-quality DNA and RNA samples were carried forward to sequencing.

This specimen belongs to a study of immune heterogeneity within non-small cell lung tumors (dated by TCRdb to about 2018). Regarding the research as a whole: By histology, several squamous cell carcinomas, 10 non-squamous carcinomas and 1 tumor not otherwise specified were included. Whole-exome sequencing, RNA-seq and TCR beta repertoire sequencing were combined for multiple spatially distinct regions from each NSCLC tumor so that intratumoral immune heterogeneity could be examined. TCR repertoires were analyzed from some 60 tumor loci of some 16 patients, whereas transcriptome data were available for only 35 to 50 loci from about a dozen patients. Neoantigen binding to each patient's HLA alleles was predicted with netMHCpan-3.0 for mutant peptides of 8 to 11 amino acids. Overall study results and their limits: Within a patient, identical dominant CDR3B clonotypes were found to recur across loci, yet unique high-frequency clones were also harbored in different tumor locations. Local tumor mutational burden and local T-cell repertoire clonality had a statistically significant but moderate positive correlation (R about 0.37). High-frequency TCR beta clonotypes were found to be largely distinct between individual patients.

A multiplex PCR system amplified the TCR beta CDR3 region, with a first 10-cycle round using 32 V-gene forward and 13 J-gene reverse primers. The first PCR round used a QIAGEN Multiplex PCR Kit, and the primer sequences were filed in Chinese patent CN105087789A. Illumina universal primers were attached in a second round of PCR run with the Phusion High-Fidelity PCR Kit. Paired-end sequencing of TCR libraries was carried out on the Illumina HiSeq X Ten platform at a read length of 151 bp. On the authors' methods: Cutadapt was used to discard reads without multiplex PCR primers, PEAR merged the read pairs, and MiXCR with default settings called the CDR3 regions. Shannon entropy measured repertoire diversity, while clonality was calculated as one minus the Shannon entropy divided by the ln of the count of productive unique sequences. Clonotypes at a frequency of at least 0.5% were defined as dominant or high-frequency T-cell clones. In-frame beta chains were kept once TCRdb had trimmed the public reads at Q25 with fastp and called clones with MiXCR. Under each unique CDR3 protein, matching rows form one entry showing the most common genes and DNA. The V and J calls shown here were made by TCRdb, not taken from the authors' results. The sample has approximately 6,000 distinct CDR3 sequences on record, 21% of them singletons. In total, the top ten clones hold 8% to 10% of the sample.

From the cysteine up to the phenylalanine, the CDR3 has a length of 14 residues. The sequence is cut down to CDR3 DNA, 42 bases in frame from base 1. V is clipped by 7 bases and J by 0 bases, and the sequence between their germline boundaries is 10 bases long. CDR1 LNHDA and CDR2 SQIVND are derived from the germline V gene (reference sequence). The source is a woman aged 60-75 years with non-small cell lung cancer. Here the chain combines TRBV19 and TRBJ1-5, with the D gene uncertain. Material: lung tumor tissue. The nucleotide sequence is TGTGCCAGTATGGTGAGCTATAGCAATCAGCCCCAGCATTTT. Its protein product is CASMVSYSNQPQHF.